There are a few counts of the clone carrying this T cell receptor beta chain. The antigen is undetermined. The data are from a study of cytomegalovirus exposure and HLA in healthy donors. Study outcomes and limitations: The productive fraction for most TCR beta V segments was about 87% or about 30% in an earlier analysis. A later analysis by the authors found several of the most significant clusters apparently linked to common viral pathogens.

Amplification used 60 Vbeta primers and 13 Jbeta primers. Only in-frame clones appear in the TCRdb table, and some are missing; sequencing was by immunoSEQ multiplex PCR. The sample records 95,000 to 150,000 clones, over 70% being singletons. The V end lost 4 bases, the J end lost 3 bases, and 14 bases lay between the germline ends. CDR3 length: 14 residues. The germline V gene has CDR1 SGHNT and CDR2 YYREEE (reference sequence). The clonotype was recovered from a middle-aged woman in good health and CMV-seronegative. The rearrangement links TRBV5-4 to TRBJ2-7; possible D gene TRBD1, 6 bases. The sequenced material came from PBMCs. The CDR3 here is CASSLFPDSYEQYF. The CDR3 DNA is TGTGCCAGCAGCCTATTCCCGGACAGCTACGAGCAGTACTTC.